This TCR beta chain was captured by sequencing in a study of CD8 T cells in Susac syndrome (dated by TCRdb to between 2018 and 2021). With regard to the full study: The study used repertoire sequencing to test whether antigen drove CD8+ T cell activation and differentiation in Susac syndrome. The clonality of the CD8+ T cell repertoire was compared across approximately 12 healthy donors, about 14 Susac syndrome patients and 15 multiple sclerosis patients. Study-wide findings and limitations: The study acknowledged that relatively few individuals were included in the TCR sequencing and HLA analysis.

High-throughput TCR beta sequencing profiled peripheral blood CD8+ and CD4+ T cells from healthy donors, Susac syndrome patients and multiple sclerosis patients. Multiple sclerosis controls were treatment-naive patients with stable or active relapsing-remitting disease fulfilling revised McDonald criteria. Bulk CD8+ and CD4+ T cells were purified magnetically by negative isolation, whereas CD8+ TEMRA cells were enriched by FACS. Blood was drawn into EDTA tubes, processed within 24 hours, and PBMCs were isolated by density gradient centrifugation. PBMCs destined for TCR sequencing were cryopreserved in liquid nitrogen and later thawed in a 37 °C water bath. The sorted or isolated CD4+, CD8+ and CD8+ TEMRA cells reached a purity of at least 90%. RNA was extracted using the RNeasy kit, and roughly 0.45 to 1 microgram was reverse transcribed with random hexamers. TCR beta CDR3 regions were amplified with the immunoSEQ multiplex PCR assay covering 54 Vbeta and 13 Jbeta segments. To correct PCR amplification bias, a synthetic template baseline was used for both primer optimization and computational correction. On the study's bioinformatics: Reads were annotated to V, D and J genes according to IMGT and were analyzed with immunoSEQ Analyzer, with only productive sequences retained. Clonality was computed as one minus Shannon entropy normalized by log2 of the number of productive unique sequences. For each patient and control, public and private clones were evaluated within the 100 most prevalent clones. Susac-specific clones were defined as absent from healthy and MS cohorts, 800 to 1,200 published viral clones and other ImmuneACCESS disease sequences. The public reads were quality trimmed at Q25 with fastp and then assembled into clones with MiXCR by TCRdb, keeping productive beta chains. Rows matching on CDR3 protein sequence are summarized as one entry with the most common DNA and genes. None of the V and J calls come from the authors' own analysis; TCRdb made them. This sample has about 200,000 distinct CDR3 sequences in its table, and roughly 92% of those were observed once. About 0.15% of the sample lies in the top ten.

A note on this clonotype: Its antigen remains unidentified. No much larger clone is present one base from it, and per-base qualities are unavailable.

CDR1 and CDR2, looked up from the germline V gene, are SGHDT and YYEEEE. The CDR3 has 13 amino acids, counting the end cysteine and phenylalanine. The read is trimmed to its CDR3 DNA, 39 bases read in frame from base 1. Trimming takes 4 bases from V and 3 bases from J, and the germline ends sit 9 bases apart. The rearrangement combines TRBV5-6 with TRBJ2-3; the D gene assignment is ambiguous. The sample taken for sequencing was CD8+ T cells from PBMCs. The TCR originated in a human donor with multiple sclerosis. CDR3 loop: CASSAYTTDTQYF. The DNA sequence is as follows: TGTGCCAGCAGCGCATATACGACAGATACGCAGTATTTT. When the CDR3 is completed using the reference TRBV5-6 and TRBJ2-3 genes on either side, the full variable domain is DAGVTQSPTHLIKTRGQQVTLRCSPKSGHDTVSWYQQALGQGPQFIFQYYEEEERQRGNFPDRFSGHQFPNYSSELNVNALLLGDSALYLCASSAYTTDTQYFGPGTRLTVL.